The rows below give T cell receptor beta chains drawn from one sample of a study of PD-1 blockade in classical Hodgkin lymphoma. The protocol was immunoSEQ multiplex PCR, while the TCRdb copy is restricted to in-frame clones and leaves out a portion. The sample holds over 25,000 clones, 78% seen once. Sequencing used peripheral blood mononuclear cells (PBMCs), obtained before the second cycle of nivolumab. Every receptor here comes from a human donor with classical Hodgkin lymphoma. The CDR3 runs from the conserved cysteine through the conserved F or W. The order of the fields is clone size, D gene, J gene, V gene, CDR3 DNA, CDR3 protein. The D gene is left open where the match is weak. The listing skips clone size in some rows; elsewhere it reads once, few, many or a size class.

>once|TRBD1|TRBJ1-1|TRBV7-2
TGTGCCAGCAGCCCCCCGGGGGGACAGGGAACTGAAGCTTTCTTT
CASSPPGGQGTEAFF
>NA|NA|TRBJ1-2|TRBV5-1
TGCGCCAGCAGCTTGGCTCTTAGTACCGGGACGGAAGCTAACTATGGCTACACCTTC
CASSLALSTGTEANYGYTF
>NA|NA|TRBJ1-4|TRBV5-1
TGCGCCAGCAGCTTGGCGGACGGAGATGAAAAACTGTTTTTT
CASSLADGDEKLFF
>medium-sized|TRBD1|TRBJ1-2|TRBV28
TGTGCCAGCAGCCTGGGACAGAACTATGGCTACACCTTC
CASSLGQNYGYTF
>once|NA|TRBJ2-3|TRBV6-1
TGTGCCAGCAGTGAAACAGGGCCAGATACGCAGTATTTT
CASSETGPDTQYF
>NA|TRBD1|TRBJ2-7|TRBV19
TGTGCCAGTAGTATAGCGGGACAGGGAAGTTCCTACGAGCAGTACTTC
CASSIAGQGSSYEQYF
>NA|NA|TRBJ1-4|TRBV4-3
TGCGCCAGCAGCCTAGAAGATACGGGGGAAAATGAAAAACTGTTTTTT
CASSLEDTGENEKLFF
>NA|TRBD1|TRBJ2-7|TRBV7-3
TGTGCCAGCAGCTTACAGGGGACAGGGGTTGGAAACGAGCAGTACTTC
CASSLQGTGVGNEQYF
>NA|NA|TRBJ2-7|TRBV11-3
TGTGCCAGCAGCTTGGTCGCGTCCTCGACCCTGTACGAGCAGTACTTC
CASSLVASSTLYEQYF
>NA|NA|TRBJ2-7|TRBV18
TGTGCCAGCTCCCCCGGGCCCGGGGGCGAGCAGTACTTC
CASSPGPGGEQYF
>few|NA|TRBJ1-1|TRBV19
TGTGCCAGTAGCGGGGATCCCAGGGAAGCTTTCTTT
CASSGDPREAFF
>NA|TRBD1|TRBJ2-1|TRBV5-4
TGTGCCAGCAGCACCGGGACAGGGACCCCTAATGAGCAGTTCTTC
CASSTGTGTPNEQFF
>NA|NA|TRBJ1-1|TRBV19
TGTGCCAGTAGTATAGGGACTACCGGGGTCACTGAAGCTTTCTTT
CASSIGTTGVTEAFF
>NA|TRBD2|TRBJ2-7|TRBV6-5
TGTGCCAGCATCCACGGGGCTAGCGGACATTACGAGCAGTACTTC
CASIHGASGHYEQYF
>NA|TRBD1|TRBJ2-7|TRBV11-2
TGTGCCAGCAGTCTCGACAGGGGGCAGGAGCAGTACTTC
CASSLDRGQEQYF
>NA|TRBD1|TRBJ1-2|TRBV19
TGTGCCAGTAGTGCCCAATCCGGGACAGGGGGCCATGCCCTTAGCTACACCTTC
CASSAQSGTGGHALSYTF
>NA|NA|TRBJ2-3|TRBV7-3
TGTGCCAGCAGCTTAAATTTCGGCGCGGGGTTCGCAGATACGCAGTATTTT
CASSLNFGAGFADTQYF
>NA|TRBD1|TRBJ2-1|TRBV10-3
TGTGCCATCAGTGAGGCTACTCCGGGACAGGGGAATCTGCTCTTC
CAISEATPGQGNLLF
>once|NA|TRBJ1-2|TRBV5-5
TGTGCCAGCAGCTTAGCGGGGCACCCCCCTGGCTACACCTTC
CASSLAGHPPGYTF
>NA|NA|TRBJ2-3|TRBV11-1
TGTGCCAGCAGCTCCCGGGGTAATACGCAGTATTTT
CASSSRGNTQYF
>NA|TRBD2|TRBJ2-5|TRBV5-1
TGCGCCAGCAGCTTGGGGAGCGGGAAAGAAGAGACCCAGTACTTC
CASSLGSGKEETQYF
>few|TRBD1|TRBJ1-2|TRBV30
TGTGCCTGGGGGACAGGGGGAATCTATGGCTACACCTTC
CAWGTGGIYGYTF
>NA|TRBD1|TRBJ1-1|TRBV5-4
TGTGCCAGCAGCTTGGGAGCAGGGGGCGTTGAAACTGAAGCTTTCTTT
CASSLGAGGVETEAFF
>NA|NA|TRBJ2-1|TRBV10-3
TGTGCCTCTGGGCAGGGACGCTCCTACAATGAGCAGTTCTTC
CASGQGRSYNEQFF
>NA|NA|TRBJ1-1|TRBV7-9
TGTGCCAGCAGCCGACAGAGCAGGTTCACTGAAGCTTTCTTT
CASSRQSRFTEAFF
>NA|NA|TRBJ1-2|TRBV5-1
TGCGCCAGCAGCTTGGTCGTAGGGGATACTAATGGCTACACCTTC
CASSLVVGDTNGYTF
>NA|NA|TRBJ2-5|TRBV19
TGTGCCAGTAGTAGCCTGGGTTTTCAAGAGACCCAGTACTTC
CASSSLGFQETQYF
>NA|NA|TRBJ1-2|TRBV6-6
TGTGCCAGCAGTTACTCGTCGGACAGAGTATATGGCTACACCTTC
CASSYSSDRVYGYTF
>few|NA|TRBJ2-7|TRBV4-2
TGTGCCAGCAGCCAGGCGACAGTAACTTCCGAGCAGTACTTC
CASSQATVTSEQYF
>NA|TRBD1|TRBJ1-5|TRBV6-5
TGTGCCAGCAGCCCACAGGGGGCGAAGCAGCCCCAGCATTTT
CASSPQGAKQPQHF
>NA|NA|TRBJ2-2|TRBV18
TGTGCCAGCTCACCACGGGATACCGGGGAGCTGTTTTTT
CASSPRDTGELFF
>NA|TRBD1|TRBJ1-2|TRBV5-8
TGTGCCAGCAGCCCCTCCGGGACAGGGAACTATGGCTACACCTTC
CASSPSGTGNYGYTF